The 26 T cell receptor beta chains given below trace back to one sample, sequenced in a study of cytomegalovirus exposure and HLA in healthy donors. The primer mix had 60 Vbeta and 13 Jbeta primers. Here immunoSEQ multiplex PCR was the method, and the copy in TCRdb shows in-frame clones only, minus some. The table lists approximately 77,000 clones, about 73% of them singletons, with 4% to 5% in the top ten. The sequenced material came from PBMCs. The receptors were gathered from a man aged 35 to 55 in good health and CMV-seronegative.

The V and J genes are TRBV6-5 and TRBJ1-1; D is ambiguous. V lost 2 bases and J lost 4, with 14 bases in between. CDR3 size: 15 residues. Germline CDR1 reads MNHEY; CDR2 reads SVGAGI. Here the CDR3 reads CASSYTSRRATEAFF. CDR3 sequence (DNA): TGTGCCAGCAGTTACACCAGCAGGAGGGCCACTGAAGCTTTCTTT.

The genes are TRBV27 and TRBJ2-1; 13 bases fit TRBD2. Looked up from germline, CDR1 is MNHEY and CDR2 is SMNVEV (reference sequence). Trimming cost V 4 bases and J 5 bases; bases outside gene matches: 2. There are 15 residues in the CDR3. CDR3 in amino acids: CASSSGLAGNNEQFF. The CDR3 nucleotides are TGTGCCAGCAGTTCGGGACTAGCGGGAAACAATGAGCAGTTCTTC.

The CDR3 here is CASSQLAGGPATDTQYF. As DNA, the CDR3 is TGCGCCAGCAGCCAACTAGCGGGAGGGCCTGCGACAGATACGCAGTATTTT. The chain recombines TRBV4-3 with TRBJ2-3, with 12 positions matching TRBD2. This CDR3 has 17 residues. The germline V gene has CDR1 LGHNA and CDR2 YSLEER. The trim removed 2 bases at V and 3 bases at J, leaving 6 bases unmatched.

The V and J genes are TRBV29-1 and TRBJ2-3, with D hard to call. This CDR3 comprises 17 residues. V gave up 0 bases and J gave up 2 bases, with 18 bases separating them. Per the germline V gene, CDR1 is SQVTM and CDR2 is ANQGSEA. Here the CDR3 DNA reads TGCAGCGTTGAAGATCCCGACTCTCACCACACCACAGATACGCAGTATTTT. It is translated as CSVEDPDSHHTTDTQYF.

The chain recombines TRBV6-1 with TRBJ1-2, with 8 bases identical to TRBD1. With 6 bases clipped from V and 7 bases from J, the junction kept 10 bases outside the gene matches. Germline-derived CDR1 and CDR2 are MNHNS and SASEGT. This CDR3 is 14 amino acids long. CDR3 in amino acids: CASRAGQGVRGYTF. In DNA, the CDR3 is TGTGCCAGCAGAGCTGGACAGGGTGTGCGTGGCTACACCTTC.

This chain links TRBV5-1 with TRBJ2-7; 8 bases line up with TRBD1. This CDR3 contains 14 residues. With V trimmed by 4 bases and J by 5 bases, 8 bases remained unmatched. Germline V gives CDR1 SGHRS, CDR2 YFSETQ. The chain's CDR3 is CASSPRQGNNEQYF. Here the CDR3 DNA reads TGCGCCAGCAGCCCCCGACAGGGGAACAACGAGCAGTACTTC.

A few counts support this clone. V gene TRBV9 combines with J gene TRBJ2-7, with no clear D. Germline CDR1 SGDLS, CDR2 YYNGEE. V lost 0 bases, J lost 7 bases, and 14 bases lay in between. The CDR3 is 14 amino acids. The CDR3 loop reads CASSVGLKQDEQYF. CDR3 nucleotides: TGTGCCAGCAGCGTAGGGCTAAAGCAGGATGAGCAGTACTTC.

The genes are TRBV6-5 and TRBJ2-7, with 7 positions matching TRBD1. This CDR3 comprises 12 residues. Per the germline V gene, CDR1 is MNHEY and CDR2 is SVGAGI. The J segment lost 7 bases and the V segment lost 6 bases, leaving 6 bases of the junction unmatched. The CDR3 protein is CASRNRGGEQYF. CDR3 coding DNA: TGTGCCAGCAGAAACAGGGGTGGGGAGCAGTACTTC.

The CDR3 region is CAWSVRGRPSGANVLTF. The CDR3 DNA reads TGTGCCTGGAGTGTAAGGGGTCGTCCTTCTGGGGCCAACGTCCTGACTTTC. The chain employs TRBV30 and TRBJ2-6, with D tentatively TRBD1 (5 bases). The CDR3 spans 17 residues. Trimming left V 0 bases short and J 1 base short, with 13 bases between. From germline, CDR1 is GTSNPN and CDR2 SVGIG (reference sequence).

This clone was observed a few times. The CDR3 here is CASSLAQNTDTQYF. DNA for the CDR3: TGTGCCAGCAGCTTGGCCCAGAACACAGATACGCAGTATTTT. This rearrangement joins TRBV5-6 to TRBJ2-3; D is uncertain. The CDR3 contains 14 residues. Trimming shortened V by 0 bases and J by 2 bases, and 7 bases separated the two germline ends. Germline V gene data show CDR1 as SGHDT and CDR2 as YYEEEE.

The V call is TRBV5-1, the J call TRBJ1-1; 8 bases fit TRBD1. The trim removed 0 bases at V and 1 base at J, leaving 5 bases unmatched. The CDR3 runs 16 residues. Germline V gene lookup returns CDR1 SGHRS and CDR2 YFSETQ. CDR3 region: CASSLGAGGWNTEAFF. The CDR3 DNA follows: TGCGCCAGCAGCTTGGGGGCAGGGGGCTGGAACACTGAAGCTTTCTTT.

This sequence joins TRBV27 and TRBJ2-3; a weak D match, TRBD1 (5 bases). CDR3 size: 14 residues. Trimming took off 3 bases at V and 0 bases at J, with 7 bases between the two ends. Per the germline V gene, CDR1 is MNHEY and CDR2 is SMNVEV (reference sequence). DNA for the CDR3: TGTGCCAGCAGTTTTAGGGGTAGCACAGATACGCAGTATTTT. Protein: CASSFRGSTDTQYF.

The V gene is TRBV5-4, the J gene TRBJ2-1; D might be TRBD2 (6 bases). V was cut by 4 bases and J by 5 bases, with 10 bases left in between. This CDR3 region has 13 residues. Germline CDR1 SGHNT, CDR2 YYREEE (reference sequence). The CDR3 DNA is TGTGCCAGCAGCCTGACTAGGAACAATGAGCAGTTCTTC. Translation: CASSLTRNNEQFF.

This rearrangement joins TRBV19 to TRBJ2-1; a possible D gene is TRBD2 (6 bases). Looked up from germline, CDR1 is LNHDA and CDR2 is SQIVND (reference sequence). The CDR3 covers 14 residues. Between the trimmed V and J ends, which lost 3 bases and 4 bases, there was a span of 10 bases. This CDR3 reads CASSITGLYNEQFF. CDR3 bases: TGTGCCAGTAGTATCACCGGACTATACAATGAGCAGTTCTTC.

The chain is built from TRBV7-2 and TRBJ2-5, with 11 bases identical to TRBD2. The V and J ends lost 3 bases and 5 bases, in that order; junction bases with no gene match: 8. CDR1 and CDR2 (germline): SGHTA, FQGNSA. The CDR3 spans 16 residues. CDR3 DNA sequence: TGTGCCAGCAGCTTTATAGCGGGAGGGCTGGGGGAGACCCAGTACTTC. Amino acid sequence: CASSFIAGGLGETQYF.

The chain carries TRBV28 and TRBJ2-1; 14 nucleotides agree with TRBD2. The CDR3 spans 15 residues. The trim removed 2 bases at V and 8 bases at J, leaving 2 bases unmatched. CDR1 and CDR2 from the germline V gene are MDHEN and SYDVKM. The chain's CDR3 is CASSLRLAGGDEQFF. CDR3 nucleotides: TGTGCCAGCAGTTTAAGACTAGCGGGAGGGGATGAGCAGTTCTTC.

CDR3 residues: CASSQEAGEYNEQFF. The DNA for the CDR3 is TGTGCCAGCAGCCAAGAAGCCGGGGAATACAATGAGCAGTTCTTC. The gene calls are TRBV4-2 and TRBJ2-1, with D possibly matching TRBD2 (5 bases). The CDR3 extends over 15 amino acids. From germline, CDR1 is LGHNA and CDR2 YNFKEQ. Trimming took 0 bases from V and 4 from J, leaving 10 bases between them.

The table lists this clone with a count of one. The rearrangement uses TRBV7-2 and TRBJ2-7, with D perhaps TRBD2 (5 bases). From germline, CDR1 is SGHTA and CDR2 FQGNSA. There are 14 residues in the CDR3. The V and J ends lost 5 bases and 3 bases respectively, with 14 bases between them. This CDR3 is CASSPQSGLYEQYF. CDR3 DNA sequence: TGTGCCAGCAGCCCACAAAGCGGTCTCTACGAGCAGTACTTC.

The chain is built from TRBV19 and TRBJ2-7, with D unclear. This CDR3 region has 13 residues. Trimming removed 0 bases from V and 4 bases from J, with 7 bases in between. Germline V gene data show CDR1 as LNHDA and CDR2 as SQIVND (reference sequence). The CDR3: CASSIDLQYEQYF. The CDR3 nucleotides read TGTGCCAGTAGTATAGATCTTCAGTACGAGCAGTACTTC.

J is TRBJ1-5 and V is TRBV19; weak D call: TRBD1 (5 bases). V shed 7 bases and J shed 9 bases, with 22 bases lying between them. This CDR3 has 15 residues. The germline gives CDR1 LNHDA, CDR2 SQIVND (reference sequence). The CDR3 sequence: CASTHRGRGVRPQHF. The CDR3 bases are TGTGCCAGTACTCATAGGGGCCGCGGGGTCCGGCCCCAGCATTTT. Looking up the rest from reference TRBV19 and TRBJ1-5 gives the full variable domain: DGGITQSPKYLFRKEGQNVTLSCEQNLNHDAMYWYRQDPGQGLRLIYYSQIVNDFQKGDIAEGYSVSREKKESFPLTVTSAQKNPTAFYLCASTHRGRGVRPQHFGDGTRLSIL.

This clone was counted between two and nine times. The chain recombines TRBV29-1 with TRBJ1-2; TRBD1 matches 8 bases. The CDR3 is 13 amino acids. CDR1 SQVTM and CDR2 ANQGSEA come from the germline V gene. J was trimmed by 4 bases and V by 7 bases; bases with no gene match: 8. The CDR3, as DNA: TGCAGCGCCTCGACAGGGGATTTCTATGGCTACACCTTC. Encoded protein: CSASTGDFYGYTF. The variable domain in full, with the rest retrieved from reference TRBV29-1 and TRBJ1-2, is SAVISQKPSRDICQRGTSLTIQCQVDSQVTMMFWYRQQPGQSLTLIATANQGSEATYESGFVIDKFPISRPNLTFSTLTVSNMSPEDSSIYLCSASTGDFYGYTFGSGTRLTVV.

The V and J genes are TRBV15 and TRBJ2-3, with TRBD2 matching 10 bases. The germline CDR1 and CDR2 sequences are LNHNV and YYDKDF (reference sequence). J was trimmed by 2 bases and V by 1 base; bases with no gene match: 9. This CDR3 spans 18 amino acids. The DNA of the CDR3 is TGTGCCACCAGCAGAGGAGGCCTAGCGGGAGCGACCACAGATACGCAGTATTTT. Translated, it gives CATSRGGLAGATTDTQYF.

V and J are TRBV7-9 and TRBJ2-1, with 12 bases that match TRBD2. The CDR3 loop spans 16 amino acids. The V and J ends lost 5 bases and 6 bases, in that order; junction bases with no gene match: 8. Germline loops: CDR1 SEHNR, CDR2 FQNEAQ (reference sequence). The CDR3 region has the DNA TGTGCCAGCAGCCGTCCGGGACTAGCGGGCCTCAATGAGCAGTTCTTC. Translating it yields CASSRPGLAGLNEQFF. Variable domain in full (rest from reference TRBV7-9 and TRBJ2-1): DTGVSQNPRHKITKRGQNVTFRCDPISEHNRLYWYRQTLGQGPEFLTYFQNEAQLEKSRLLSDRFSAERPKGSFSTLEIQRTEQGDSAMYLCASSRPGLAGLNEQFFGPGTRLTVL.

V is TRBV5-4 and J is TRBJ2-3; D perhaps matches TRBD2 (5 bases). Germline CDR1 is SGHNT and CDR2 is YYREEE (reference sequence). This CDR3 comprises 15 residues. Trimming took 2 bases from V and 0 from J, leaving 10 bases between them. The CDR3 region has the DNA TGTGCCAGCAGCTTAGCTAGCAGAAGCACAGATACGCAGTATTTT. Its translation: CASSLASRSTDTQYF.

This chain links TRBV7-6 with TRBJ2-7; D unresolved. CDR1 SGHVS and CDR2 FNYEAQ come from the germline V gene. Trimming removed 5 bases from V and 2 bases from J, with 10 bases in between. The length of the CDR3 is 13 residues. The CDR3 protein is CASSQDGAYEQYF. CDR3 nucleotides: TGTGCCAGCAGCCAAGACGGAGCCTACGAGCAGTACTTC.

The rearrangement links TRBV7-8 to TRBJ2-1; TRBD2 matches at 9 bases. This CDR3 comprises 18 residues. Germline-derived CDR1 and CDR2 are SGHVS and FQNEAQ. Trimming removed 5 bases from V and 0 bases from J; junction bases left unmatched: 11. The CDR3 sequence is CASSRRPSGTASYNEQFF. The CDR3 DNA reads as TGTGCCAGCAGCCGCAGACCTAGCGGGACCGCCTCCTACAATGAGCAGTTCTTC.